The 13 T cell receptor beta chains below were found in one sample sequenced in a study of blood T cell repertoires in COVID-19. Produced via immunoSEQ multiplex PCR; TCRdb's table is partial and in-frame only. The table has 250,000 or so clones, 90% to 95% seen once. The sequenced material came from PBMCs or T cells enriched from blood (not recorded which). The source is a human donor in a cohort exposed to, infected with or recovered from COVID-19 (not recorded which). The donor label of this sample is uncertain.

This chain links TRBV19 with TRBJ2-7; the match to TRBD1 covers 9 bases. The CDR3 runs 13 residues. Trimming removed 4 bases from V and 4 bases from J; junction bases left unmatched: 2. Germline loops: CDR1 LNHDA, CDR2 SQIVND (reference sequence). The CDR3 DNA reads as TGTGCCAGTAGTACCGGGACAGGGTACGAGCAGTACTTC. Residues: CASSTGTGYEQYF. The variable domain in full, with the rest retrieved from reference TRBV19 and TRBJ2-7, is DGGITQSPKYLFRKEGQNVTLSCEQNLNHDAMYWYRQDPGQGLRLIYYSQIVNDFQKGDIAEGYSVSREKKESFPLTVTSAQKNPTAFYLCASSTGTGYEQYFGPGTRLTVT.

This chain uses TRBV5-1 with TRBJ1-4; D ambiguous. The ends were cut back, 4 bases at V and 5 bases at J, with 12 bases in the middle. The CDR3 has 14 amino acids. Looked up from germline, CDR1 is SGHRS and CDR2 is YFSETQ. CDR3 in amino acids: CASSLNALNEKLFF. In DNA, the CDR3 is TGCGCCAGCAGCCTAAACGCCCTAAATGAAAAACTGTTTTTT.

The CDR3 region is CASSLRVNYGYTF. As DNA, the CDR3 is TGTGCCAGCAGCTTACGGGTTAACTATGGCTACACCTTC. The chain recombines TRBV7-8 with TRBJ1-2; D not certain. This CDR3 spans 13 amino acids. The germline V and J ends were trimmed by 2 bases and 1 base, with 5 bases remaining between them. CDR1 is SGHVS, CDR2 FQNEAQ, per germline.

V is TRBV7-2 and J is TRBJ1-4; TRBD1 matches 10 bases. CDR3 size: 15 residues. Germline CDR1 SGHTA, CDR2 FQGNSA. The ends lost 4 bases at V and 5 bases at J; junction bases unmatched: 4. CDR3 sequence: CASSSDRGQNEKLFF. In DNA form, the CDR3 reads TGTGCCAGCAGCTCCGACAGGGGGCAAAATGAAAAACTGTTTTTT.

This chain connects TRBV11-1 to TRBJ1-1, with D uncertain. V was trimmed by 5 bases and J by 3 bases, leaving 10 bases between them. Germline V CDR1 and CDR2: SGHAT, FQDESV (reference sequence). CDR3 length: 13 amino acids. For the CDR3, the DNA is TGTGCCAGCAGCCAAAGCGTGTACACTGAAGCTTTCTTT. It specifies CASSQSVYTEAFF.

The rearrangement links TRBV6-5 to TRBJ1-5, with D unresolved. The CDR3 contains 12 residues. Germline CDR1 and CDR2: MNHEY and SVGAGI. V dropped 7 bases and J dropped 5 bases, with 9 bases sitting between them. Written as DNA, the CDR3 is TGTGCCAGCAAGGATGGGCATCAGCCCCAGCATTTT. This encodes CASKDGHQPQHF.

The V call is TRBV24-1, the J call TRBJ1-1; D unresolved. Per the germline V gene, CDR1 is KGHDR and CDR2 is SFDVKD. CDR3 size: 13 residues. Trimming stripped 7 bases from V and 0 bases from J, with 8 bases between. CDR3 in DNA: TGTGCCACCAGGGAGGGTCTGAACACTGAAGCTTTCTTT. It encodes CATREGLNTEAFF.

In its sample, this clone was seen a few times. Different DNA sequences within this sample yield the same CDR3. This chain connects TRBV7-6 to TRBJ1-1; D not resolved. The CDR3 spans 14 residues. Trimming took 0 bases from V and 1 from J, leaving 6 bases between them. Germline-derived CDR1 and CDR2 are SGHVS and FNYEAQ. The CDR3 protein is CASSLAPGNTEAFF. CDR3 sequence (DNA): TGTGCCAGCAGCTTAGCGCCAGGGAACACTGAAGCTTTCTTT.

The J gene is TRBJ2-7, the V gene TRBV2; TRBD2 matches 8 bases. J was trimmed by 2 bases and V by 0 bases; bases with no gene match: 3. CDR3 length: 15 amino acids. The germline V gene has CDR1 SNHLY and CDR2 FYNNEI. DNA for the CDR3: TGTGCCAGCAGTGAAGCACGGGGGGGCCCCTACGAGCAGTACTTC. This sequence encodes CASSEARGGPYEQYF.

The rearrangement links TRBV9 to TRBJ2-1; 7 bases are shared with TRBD2. The CDR3 runs 15 residues. V gave up 3 bases and J gave up 8 bases; unmatched junction bases: 11. CDR1 and CDR2 from the germline V gene are SGDLS and YYNGEE. The CDR3 reads CASSGAGSTGDEQFF. The CDR3 DNA sequence: TGTGCCAGCAGCGGAGCGGGGTCAACCGGGGATGAGCAGTTCTTC.

The chain uses TRBV18 and TRBJ2-2; possibly TRBD1 for D (6 bases). Between the trimmed V and J ends, which lost 3 bases and 2 bases, there was a span of 16 bases. There are 17 residues in the CDR3. The germline gives CDR1 KGHSH, CDR2 LQKENI. The CDR3 reads CASSPLGRGLNTGELFF. The CDR3 DNA sequence: TGTGCCAGCTCACCCCTGGGCAGGGGATTAAACACCGGGGAGCTGTTTTTT.

CDR3 in DNA: TGTGCCAGCAGCTTAGGGGGGTCGGCAGATACGCAGTATTTT. Translated, it gives CASSLGGSADTQYF. The chain links TRBV7-3 to TRBJ2-3; tentatively, D is TRBD2 (6 bases). Germline CDR1 and CDR2: SGHTA and FQGTGA. The CDR3 covers 14 residues. V was shortened by 2 bases and J by 4 bases, with 10 bases between the two germline ends.

V is TRBV11-3 and J is TRBJ1-1; D might be TRBD1 (6 bases). There are 15 residues in the CDR3. V was shortened by 5 bases and J by 0 bases, with 13 bases between the two germline ends. The germline CDR1 and CDR2 sequences are SGHNT and YENEEA. The CDR3 is CASSPGEGVNTEAFF. The CDR3 DNA is TGTGCCAGCAGCCCGGGCGAGGGGGTGAACACTGAAGCTTTCTTT.